What follows are 21 T cell receptor beta chains derived from one specimen sequenced in a study of beta chain features in type 1 diabetes. The whole isolated RNA underwent reverse transcription, so sequencing captured expressed TCRB transcripts. Data came from immunoSEQ multiplex PCR; TCRdb stores just in-frame clones and leaves some out. The sample yields about 260,000 clones, about 63% seen once. Sequencing was carried out using naive CD4+ T cells from blood. Every receptor here comes from a man aged 25 to 45 in good health.

The CDR3 here is CASSYYTEAFF. The DNA of the CDR3 is TGTGCCAGCAGTTACTACACTGAAGCTTTCTTT. V is TRBV28 and J is TRBJ1-1, with D unresolved. This CDR3 region has 11 residues. Trimming removed 4 bases from V and 3 bases from J, with 3 bases in between. Per the germline V gene, CDR1 is MDHEN and CDR2 is SYDVKM. Drawing the rest from reference TRBV28 and TRBJ1-1, the complete variable domain is DVKVTQSSRYLVKRTGEKVFLECVQDMDHENMFWYRQDPGLGLRLIYFSYDVKMKEKGDIPEGYSVSREKKERFSLILESASTNQTSMYLCASSYYTEAFFGQGTRLTVV.

The chain joins TRBV9 to TRBJ2-1; D remains ambiguous. Germline V CDR1 and CDR2: SGDLS, YYNGEE. V shed 0 bases and J shed 4 bases, with 8 bases lying between them. The CDR3 is 14 residues long. In DNA form, the CDR3 reads TGTGCCAGCAGCGTAGAGGCAGCTTACAATGAGCAGTTCTTC. It specifies CASSVEAAYNEQFF.

The J gene is TRBJ2-3, the V gene TRBV11-3, with TRBD1 matching over 7 bases. Germline CDR1 SGHNT, CDR2 YENEEA. The CDR3 spans 15 residues. The J segment lost 6 bases and the V segment lost 3 bases, leaving 9 bases of the junction unmatched. The CDR3 nucleotides are TGTGCCAGCAGCTTGTGGGGACAGACTACGGATACGCAGTATTTT. Translation: CASSLWGQTTDTQYF.

This clone has just a few counts. The V and J genes are TRBV29-1 and TRBJ1-2; D call uncertain. The V gene's germline CDR1 is SQVTM and CDR2 ANQGSEA. The CDR3 consists of 15 residues. Trimming took off 1 base at V and 8 bases at J, with 20 bases between the two ends. The CDR3 DNA reads TGCAGCGTTGAAGTTTCTTCCCAACTAAAGGGAGGCTACACCTTC. Translation: CSVEVSSQLKGGYTF.

The V call is TRBV10-3, the J call TRBJ2-2; possibly TRBD1 or TRBD2 for D (5 bases each). Germline V gene sequence: CDR1 ENHRY, CDR2 SYGVKD. The CDR3 length is 16 residues. V was clipped by 4 bases and J by 2 bases, with 14 bases between them. CDR3 protein: CAISVLRDQNTGELFF. The CDR3 DNA reads TGTGCCATCAGTGTCCTCCGGGACCAAAACACCGGGGAGCTGTTTTTT.

V gene TRBV30 combines with J gene TRBJ2-7, with 7 bases aligning to TRBD1. V gave up 3 bases and J gave up 4 bases; unmatched junction bases: 6. The CDR3 spans 13 residues. Germline CDR1 reads GTSNPN; CDR2 reads SVGIG (reference sequence). CDR3 nucleotide sequence: TGTGCCTGGAGCAGCAGGGGGTGGTACGAGCAGTACTTC. Encoded protein: CAWSSRGWYEQYF. The variable domain in full, with the rest retrieved from reference TRBV30 and TRBJ2-7, is SQTIHQWPATLVQPVGSPLSLECTVEGTSNPNLYWYRQAAGRGLQLLFYSVGIGQISSEVPQNLSASRPQDRQFILSSKKLLLSDSGFYLCAWSSRGWYEQYFGPGTRLTVT.

This clone was detected only once. The V gene is TRBV29-1, the J gene TRBJ2-1; TRBD2 might be the D (5 bases). This CDR3 spans 10 amino acids. V shed 6 bases and J shed 5 bases, with 5 bases lying between them. Germline CDR1 reads SQVTM; CDR2 reads ANQGSEA. CDR3 sequence: CSVGNNEQFF. The CDR3 coding sequence is TGCAGCGTCGGGAACAATGAGCAGTTCTTC.

This sequence joins TRBV29-1 and TRBJ1-5; 7 positions agree with TRBD1. This CDR3 is 14 amino acids long. Germline V gene sequence: CDR1 SQVTM, CDR2 ANQGSEA. V lost 7 bases, J lost 4 bases, and 10 bases stayed unmatched. CDR3 bases: TGCAGCGCAGCGGCTGGGACAGCTAATCAGCCCCAGCATTTT. This encodes CSAAAGTANQPQHF.

V is TRBV5-1 and J is TRBJ2-5; unclear D gene. V lost 4 bases and J lost 5, with 15 bases in between. The CDR3 totals 14 residues. Germline-derived CDR1 and CDR2 are SGHRS and YFSETQ. Here the CDR3 reads CASSTESRRETQYF. DNA of the CDR3: TGCGCCAGCAGCACCGAAAGCCGTCGGGAGACCCAGTACTTC.

This chain uses TRBV9 with TRBJ2-7; no definite D call. This CDR3 is 11 amino acids long. In germline, CDR1 is SGDLS, CDR2 YYNGEE. V was clipped by 9 bases and J by 4 bases, with 11 bases between them. The CDR3 nucleotides are TGTGCCACCGGCTCCTATTACGAGCAGTACTTC. Translation: CATGSYYEQYF.

This clone was seen a few times. The chain uses TRBV27 and TRBJ2-1, with D perhaps TRBD1 (6 bases). Germline loops: CDR1 MNHEY, CDR2 SMNVEV (reference sequence). The CDR3 is made up of 14 amino acids. Trimming took 7 bases from V and 2 from J, leaving 12 bases between them. DNA of the CDR3: TGTGCCAGCACCCAGGACAGTACCTACAATGAGCAGTTCTTC. Translated: CASTQDSTYNEQFF.

The chain couples TRBV30 to TRBJ2-7; 10 nucleotides match TRBD2. This CDR3 is 14 amino acids long. Germline-derived CDR1 and CDR2 are GTSNPN and SVGIG (reference sequence). The trim removed 5 bases at V and 2 bases at J, leaving 6 bases unmatched. The CDR3 DNA is TGTGCCTGGTCGAAGGGACTAGCGCCCTACGAGCAGTACTTC. Translating it yields CAWSKGLAPYEQYF.

This chain connects TRBV29-1 to TRBJ2-5; D gene uncertain. Trimming shortened V by 6 bases and J by 7 bases, and 3 bases separated the two germline ends. The CDR3 runs 8 residues. Per germline, CDR1 SQVTM and CDR2 ANQGSEA. DNA of the CDR3: TGCAGCGTCGGGACCCAGTACTTC. It specifies CSVGTQYF.

This clone was counted between two and nine times. The rearrangement joins TRBV7-9 to TRBJ2-1; D not resolved. Germline CDR1 SEHNR, CDR2 FQNEAQ (reference sequence). V lost 8 bases and J 10 bases, leaving 9 bases between the germline ends. This CDR3 contains 10 residues. The CDR3 nucleotides are TGTGCCAGCCCCTTGGGGGAGCAGTTCTTC. Translating gives CASPLGEQFF. The full variable domain, its missing parts supplied by reference TRBV7-9 and TRBJ2-1, is DTGVSQNPRHKITKRGQNVTFRCDPISEHNRLYWYRQTLGQGPEFLTYFQNEAQLEKSRLLSDRFSAERPKGSFSTLEIQRTEQGDSAMYLCASPLGEQFFGPGTRLTVL.

The sample holds a few counts of this clone. This same CDR3 is encoded by further DNA sequences in the sample. The chain links TRBV20-1 to TRBJ2-5; D is unclear. Germline CDR1 DFQATT, CDR2 SNEGSKA (reference sequence). Trimming took 2 bases from V and 5 from J, leaving 3 bases between them. The CDR3 extends over 10 amino acids. The CDR3 is CSARRETQYF. CDR3 nucleotide sequence: TGCAGTGCTAGAAGGGAGACCCAGTACTTC.

The J gene is TRBJ1-6, the V gene TRBV5-4; D unclear. V gave up 0 bases and J gave up 10 bases, with 14 bases separating them. CDR1 is SGHNT, CDR2 YYREEE, per germline (reference sequence). The CDR3 length is 15 residues. The CDR3 loop is CASSLEHETWSPLHF. CDR3 sequence (DNA): TGTGCCAGCAGCTTGGAACACGAGACCTGGTCACCCCTCCACTTT.

The chain combines TRBV5-1 with TRBJ2-3; 7 nucleotides align to TRBD1. Per the germline V gene, CDR1 is SGHRS and CDR2 is YFSETQ. The CDR3 consists of 16 residues. The J segment lost 0 bases and the V segment lost 3 bases, leaving 7 bases of the junction unmatched. The CDR3 spells CASSSGRDSSTDTQYF. Written as DNA, the CDR3 is TGCGCCAGCAGCTCAGGCCGGGACAGTAGCACAGATACGCAGTATTTT.

A remark on this clone: The sample carries other DNA sequences with the same CDR3. J is TRBJ2-3 and V is TRBV30; D is ambiguous. The CDR3 is 11 residues long. The V gene lost 3 bases and the J gene lost 3 bases, with 4 bases spanning the gap. In germline, CDR1 is GTSNPN, CDR2 SVGIG (reference sequence). The CDR3 coding sequence is TGTGCCTGGAGCGGGACAGATACGCAGTATTTT. This sequence encodes CAWSGTDTQYF.

CDR3 in DNA: TGTGCCAGCAGCCAAGGAGGTTGGTACAATGAGCAGTTCTTC. The encoded protein is CASSQGGWYNEQFF. The chain couples TRBV14 to TRBJ2-1; D ambiguous. V was cut by 1 base and J by 4 bases, with 8 bases left in between. The CDR3 is made up of 14 amino acids. CDR1 and CDR2 (germline): SGHDN, FVKESK. Supplemented by reference TRBV14 and TRBJ2-1, the full variable domain reads EAGVTQFPSHSVIEKGQTVTLRCDPISGHDNLYWYRRVMGKEIKFLLHFVKESKQDESGMPNNRFLAERTGGTYSTLKVQPAELEDSGVYFCASSQGGWYNEQFFGPGTRLTVL.

In the case of this clone: A read error may account for a junction end that differs from germline. The chain has TRBV2 and TRBJ1-3; D uncertain. CDR3 length: 11 amino acids. Germline CDR1 is SNHLY and CDR2 is FYNNEI. CDR3 sequence (DNA): TGTGCCAGCAGTGAAGGGTTCTTGAGGGATTTT. This sequence encodes CASSEGFLRDF.

Notes on this clone: This CDR3 is also generated by other DNA sequences in the sample. The chain joins TRBV18 to TRBJ1-2, with 7 bases identical to TRBD1. The CDR3 runs to 13 residues. The V gene's germline CDR1 is KGHSH and CDR2 LQKENI. Germline trimming cut 3 bases from V and 5 bases from J; bases unmatched to any gene: 3. In DNA, the CDR3 is TGTGCCAGCTCACCCGACAGGGTTTATGGCTACACCTTC. This gives the protein CASSPDRVYGYTF. Together with reference TRBV18 and TRBJ1-2, the CDR3 gives the full variable domain: NAGVMQNPRHLVRRRGQEARLRCSPMKGHSHVYWYRQLPEEGLKFMVYLQKENIIDESGMPKERFSAEFPKEGPSILRIQQVVRGDSAAYFCASSPDRVYGYTFGSGTRLTVV.